The 10 T cell receptor beta chains presented below share a single source sample, sequenced in a study of monozygotic twins with inflammatory bowel disease. TCRdb re-called the 5' RACE reads; one entry per CDR3 protein, DNA not given. Recorded for this sample: about 160,000 distinct CDR3 sequences. The specimen sequenced was blood. The receptors were sampled from a human donor with ulcerative colitis or Crohn's disease, or a healthy co-twin of an affected twin (not recorded which).

This chain connects TRBV2 to TRBJ1-5; the D gene TCRdb calls, TRBD1, cannot be checked with no DNA. CDR1 is SNHLY, CDR2 FYNNEI, per germline. The length of the CDR3 is 13 residues. The CDR3 reads CASSLTGFQPQHF. Together with reference TRBV2 and TRBJ1-5, the CDR3 gives the full variable domain: EPEVTQTPSHQVTQMGQEVILRCVPISNHLYFYWYRQILGQKVEFLVSFYNNEISEKSEIFDDQFSVERPDGSNFTLKIRSTKLEDSAMYFCASSLTGFQPQHFGDGTRLSIL.

The chain recombines TRBV15 with TRBJ2-1. Per the germline V gene, CDR1 is LNHNV and CDR2 is YYDKDF (reference sequence). CDR3 length equals 18 residues. CDR3 residues: CATSRDGHPAGVYNEQFF.

Here the CDR3 reads CASSESYFLSSYNEQFF. V usage is TRBV10-1 and J usage is TRBJ2-1. This CDR3 is 17 amino acids long. In germline, CDR1 is WNHNN, CDR2 SYGVQD (reference sequence).

The chain uses TRBV12-3 or TRBV12-4 and TRBJ2-3; checking the TCRdb D call of TRBD1 is not possible without DNA. The CDR3 extends over 13 amino acids. The CDR3 reads CASRPQGPDTQYF.

The rearrangement joins TRBV7-6 to TRBJ2-1. There are 14 residues in the CDR3. Germline lookup yields CDR1 SGHVS and CDR2 FNYEAQ. CDR3 protein: CASSRTANYNEQFF.

J is TRBJ2-5 and V is TRBV12-3 or TRBV12-4; TCRdb indicates TRBD2, and absent DNA this call remains unverified. CDR3 length: 13 residues. CDR3 amino acids: CASSTQGGETQYF.

This chain links TRBV12-3 or TRBV12-4 with TRBJ1-4. The CDR3 covers 17 residues. CDR3: CASSFGQQGATNEKLFF.

The CDR3 sequence is CASSRDTIGELFF. The rearrangement joins TRBV25-1 to TRBJ2-2; the TRBD1 assignment by TCRdb is unverifiable without DNA. Germline lookup yields CDR1 MGHDK and CDR2 SYGVNS. The CDR3 totals 13 residues.

The J gene is TRBJ2-7, the V gene TRBV5-1; the D call from TCRdb, TRBD1, cannot be confirmed without DNA. The CDR3 extends over 17 amino acids. Germline V lookup: CDR1 SGHRS, CDR2 YFSETQ. The CDR3 reads CASSLDPDRGRSYEQYF.

This chain joins TRBV5-5 and TRBJ1-5. From germline, CDR1 is SGHKS and CDR2 YYEKEE (reference sequence). The CDR3 has 13 residues. The CDR3 reads CASSLRRDQPQHF.